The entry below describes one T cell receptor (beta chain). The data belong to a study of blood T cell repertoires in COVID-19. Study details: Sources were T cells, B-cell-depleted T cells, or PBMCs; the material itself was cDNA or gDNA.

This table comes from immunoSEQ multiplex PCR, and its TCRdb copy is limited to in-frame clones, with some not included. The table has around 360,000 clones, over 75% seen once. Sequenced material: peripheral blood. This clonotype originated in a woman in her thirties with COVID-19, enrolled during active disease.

CDR3 region: CASSPSSGRAHEQFF. The CDR3 DNA sequence: TGTGCCAGCAGCCCCTCTAGCGGGAGGGCCCATGAGCAGTTCTTC. The chain recombines TRBV9 with TRBJ2-1; 12 bases match TRBD2. J gave up 8 bases and V 4 bases, and 7 bases lay outside the gene matches. This CDR3 is 15 amino acids long. Germline values: CDR1 SGDLS, CDR2 YYNGEE.